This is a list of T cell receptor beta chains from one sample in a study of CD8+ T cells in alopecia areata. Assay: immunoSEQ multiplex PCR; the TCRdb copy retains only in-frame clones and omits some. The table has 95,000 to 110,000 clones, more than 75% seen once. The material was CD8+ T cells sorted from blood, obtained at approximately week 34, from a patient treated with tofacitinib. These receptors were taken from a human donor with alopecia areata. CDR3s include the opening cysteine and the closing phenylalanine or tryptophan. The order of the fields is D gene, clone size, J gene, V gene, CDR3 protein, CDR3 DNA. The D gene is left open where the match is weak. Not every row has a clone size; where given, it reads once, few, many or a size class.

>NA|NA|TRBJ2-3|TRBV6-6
CASSYGTDTQYF
TGTGCCAGCAGTTACGGCACAGATACGCAGTATTTT
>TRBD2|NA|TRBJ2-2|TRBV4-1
CASSQQGLAGTGELFF
TGCGCCAGCAGCCAACAGGGACTAGCGGGCACCGGGGAGCTGTTTTTT
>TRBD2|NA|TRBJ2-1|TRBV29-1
CSVDGRETQDDGGFF
TGCAGCGTTGATGGGCGGGAGACGCAGGATGACGGTGGGTTCTTC
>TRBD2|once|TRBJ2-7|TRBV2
CASSGGLGYEQYF
TGTGCCAGCAGTGGTGGACTAGGCTACGAGCAGTACTTC
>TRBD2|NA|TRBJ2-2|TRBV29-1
CSVTKTSGRDTGELFF
TGCAGCGTCACCAAAACTAGCGGGAGAGACACCGGGGAGCTGTTTTTT
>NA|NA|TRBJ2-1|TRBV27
CASSFWGGPSYNEQFF
TGTGCCAGCAGTTTTTGGGGGGGCCCCTCCTACAATGAGCAGTTCTTC
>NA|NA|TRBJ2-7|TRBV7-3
CASSDLSGKSYEQYF
TGTGCCAGCAGCGACCTTTCCGGGAAATCCTACGAGCAGTACTTC
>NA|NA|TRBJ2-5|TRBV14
CASSQVIETQYF
TGTGCCAGCAGCCAAGTTATAGAGACCCAGTACTTC
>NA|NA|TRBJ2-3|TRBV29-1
CSQAENRVGEPWNTQYF
TGCAGCCAAGCGGAAAATAGGGTGGGGGAGCCTTGGAATACGCAGTATTTT
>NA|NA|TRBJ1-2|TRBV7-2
CASSFGLVDYGYTF
TGTGCCAGCAGCTTTGGCTTAGTGGACTATGGCTACACCTTC
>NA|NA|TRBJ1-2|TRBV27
CASSLSSSYGYTF
TGTGCCAGCAGTTTATCCTCCTCCTATGGCTACACCTTC
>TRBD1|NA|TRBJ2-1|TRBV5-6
CASSLGQGDYEQFF
TGTGCCAGCAGCTTGGGACAGGGGGACTATGAGCAGTTCTTC
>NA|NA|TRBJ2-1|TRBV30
CAWSVWDEQFF
TGTGCCTGGAGTGTTTGGGATGAGCAGTTCTTC
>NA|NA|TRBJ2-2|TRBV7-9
CASSPPVPGELFF
TGTGCCAGCAGCCCCCCGGTCCCCGGGGAGCTGTTTTTT
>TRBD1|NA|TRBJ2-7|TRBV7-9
CASSGFGQGKIGEQYF
TGTGCCAGCAGCGGATTCGGACAGGGGAAGATCGGCGAGCAGTACTTC
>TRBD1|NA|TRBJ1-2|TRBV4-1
CASSPTFGQGQFYGYTF
TGCGCCAGCAGCCCTACCTTTGGACAGGGGCAATTCTATGGCTACACCTTC
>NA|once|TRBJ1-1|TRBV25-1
CASSPVPNTEAFF
TGTGCCAGCAGCCCCGTGCCGAACACCGAAGCTTTCTTT
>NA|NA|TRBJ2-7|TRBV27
CASSLRQTYEQYF
TGTGCCAGCAGTTTGAGGCAGACCTACGAGCAGTACTTC
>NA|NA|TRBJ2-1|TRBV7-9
CASRRVGTLSYNEQFF
TGTGCCAGCAGACGCGTCGGGACGTTATCCTACAATGAGCAGTTCTTC
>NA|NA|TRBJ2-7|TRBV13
CASSPQGGGSYEQYF
TGTGCCAGCAGCCCCCAAGGCGGTGGCTCCTACGAGCAGTACTTC
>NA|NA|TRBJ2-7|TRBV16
CASSQLYEQYF
TGTGCCAGCAGCCAACTCTACGAGCAGTACTTC
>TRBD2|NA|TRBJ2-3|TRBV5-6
CASSREGEGLTTQYF
TGTGCCAGCAGCCGGGAGGGGGAAGGGCTGACTACGCAGTATTTT
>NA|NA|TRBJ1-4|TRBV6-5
CASSPVAPGDEKLFF
TGTGCCAGCAGCCCCGTTGCCCCCGGGGATGAAAAACTGTTTTTT
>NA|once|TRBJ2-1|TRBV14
CASSQDPGGGDEQFF
TGTGCCAGCAGCCAAGATCCCGGGGGAGGCGATGAGCAGTTCTTC
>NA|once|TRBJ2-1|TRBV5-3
CARSPRGKGHGAVHSYNEQFF
TGTGCCAGAAGCCCAAGAGGTAAGGGCCACGGAGCGGTACACTCCTACAATGAGCAGTTCTTC
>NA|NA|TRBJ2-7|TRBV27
CASSLSWDYEQYF
TGTGCCAGCAGTCTTAGCTGGGACTACGAGCAGTACTTC
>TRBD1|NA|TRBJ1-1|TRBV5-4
CASSQTGEGSTGTEAFF
TGTGCCAGCAGCCAGACAGGGGAGGGCTCTACTGGTACTGAAGCTTTCTTT
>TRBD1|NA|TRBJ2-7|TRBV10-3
CAISESGQPYEQYF
TGTGCCATCAGTGAGTCGGGACAGCCCTACGAGCAGTACTTC
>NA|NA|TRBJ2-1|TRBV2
CASGPLDSGYNEQFF
TGTGCCAGCGGCCCCTTGGACTCAGGCTACAATGAGCAGTTCTTC
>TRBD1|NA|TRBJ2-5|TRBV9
CASSVTGGVGETQYF
TGTGCCAGCAGCGTCACAGGGGGCGTAGGAGAGACCCAGTACTTC
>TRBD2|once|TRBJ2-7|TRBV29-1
CSVQLPGLAVTYEQYF
TGCAGCGTCCAATTGCCGGGACTAGCGGTTACCTACGAGCAGTACTTC
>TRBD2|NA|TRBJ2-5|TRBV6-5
CASRHGLAETQYF
TGTGCCAGCAGGCACGGACTAGCAGAGACCCAGTACTTC
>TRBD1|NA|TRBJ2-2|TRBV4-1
CASSQDPTGGNTGELFF
TGCGCCAGCAGCCAAGATCCTACAGGGGGCAACACCGGGGAGCTGTTTTTT
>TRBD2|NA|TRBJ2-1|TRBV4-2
CASSQGPAGGPERLSYNEQFF
TGTGCCAGCAGCCAAGGCCCAGCGGGAGGGCCCGAACGCCTCTCCTACAATGAGCAGTTCTTC
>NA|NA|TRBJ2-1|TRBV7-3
CASSLLRGGRDEQFF
TGTGCCAGCAGCTTGTTGCGCGGGGGCAGGGATGAGCAGTTCTTC
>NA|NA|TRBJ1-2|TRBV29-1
CSVFPVYFTFNYGYTF
TGCAGCGTTTTTCCAGTCTATTTCACCTTCAACTATGGCTACACCTTC
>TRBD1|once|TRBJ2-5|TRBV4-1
CASSPRDRVETQYF
TGCGCCAGCAGCCCCCGGGACAGGGTTGAGACCCAGTACTTC